The source of this TCR beta chain is a study of memory CD4+ T cells and cytomegalovirus serostatus. Regarding the study as a whole: A US-trained random forest predicted CMV serostatus with median AUC roughly 0.91.

Single viable CD3+CD4+CD8-CD45RO+ cells were sorted as the memory CD4+ T cells. This CDR3 is 16 amino acids long. J gave up 2 bases and V 5 bases, and 9 bases lay outside the gene matches. Germline V gives CDR1 SGHAT, CDR2 FQNNGV. This clone was found a few times. No antigen is known for it. Original processing methods: After removing out-of-frame reads, millions of distinct TCRbeta sequences remained. Some clones are missing from TCRdb's copy, which holds only in-frame ones; the method was immunoSEQ multiplex PCR. V and J calls plus clone size are reproduced from that table; the DNA served to infer D and trimming. There are about 53,000 clones in the sample; about 81% occur only once, and around 1% lies in the top ten.

The chain recombines TRBV11-2 with TRBJ2-7; 10 bases match TRBD1. The receptor was derived from an adult in good health and CMV-seronegative. Input material: memory CD4+ T cells from blood. DNA for the CDR3: TGTGCCAGCAGCCCAAGAGCGGGACAGGGGACCTACGAGCAGTACTTC. Its translation is CASSPRAGQGTYEQYF.